This T cell receptor (beta chain) appears in the sequencing data of a study of metastatic and nonmetastatic thyroid tumors. TCRdb re-analyzed the PCR reads through MiXCR. The data contain about 16,000 clones, around 23% of them singletons. None of the patients had undergone any treatment ahead of thyroid surgery. This clone turned up a few times. Germline CDR1 and CDR2: MNHNS and SASEGT. The CDR3 length is 14 residues. Trimming left V 0 bases short and J 6 bases short, with 11 bases between. The chain couples TRBV6-1 to TRBJ1-2; D is ambiguous. The clonotype originates from a female donor with papillary thyroid cancer or a benign thyroid nodule (not recorded which). Some clones in this sample may be carry-over from other donors' samples. Sequencing was performed on adjacent normal tissue. CDR3 in DNA: TGTGCCAGCAGTGAAGCATCGGGTCTCGATGGCTACACCTTC. It codes for CASSEASGLDGYTF.